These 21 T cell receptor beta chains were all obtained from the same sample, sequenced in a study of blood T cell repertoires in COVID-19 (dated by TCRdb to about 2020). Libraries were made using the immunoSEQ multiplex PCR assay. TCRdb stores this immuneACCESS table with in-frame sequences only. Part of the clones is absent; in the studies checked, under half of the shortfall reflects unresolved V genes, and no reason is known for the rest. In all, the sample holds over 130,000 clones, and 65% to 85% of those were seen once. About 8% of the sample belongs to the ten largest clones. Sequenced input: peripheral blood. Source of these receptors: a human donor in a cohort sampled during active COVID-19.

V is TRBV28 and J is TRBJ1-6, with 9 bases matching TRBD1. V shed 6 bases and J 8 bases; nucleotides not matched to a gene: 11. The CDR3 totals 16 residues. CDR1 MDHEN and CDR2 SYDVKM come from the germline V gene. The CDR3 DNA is TGTGCCAGCAGAGACAGGGGGTTTACTATCGATTCACCCCTCCACTTT. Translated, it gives CASRDRGFTIDSPLHF.

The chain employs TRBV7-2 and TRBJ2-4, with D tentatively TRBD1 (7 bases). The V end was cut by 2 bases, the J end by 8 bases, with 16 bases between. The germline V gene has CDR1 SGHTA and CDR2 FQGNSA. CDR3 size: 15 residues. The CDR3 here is CASSLIGRGTYIQYF. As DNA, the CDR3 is TGTGCCAGCAGCTTAATAGGCAGGGGGACTTACATTCAGTACTTC.

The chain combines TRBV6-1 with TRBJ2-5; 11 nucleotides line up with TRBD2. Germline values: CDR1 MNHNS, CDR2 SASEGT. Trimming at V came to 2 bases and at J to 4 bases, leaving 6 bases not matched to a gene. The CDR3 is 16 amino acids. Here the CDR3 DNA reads TGTGCCAGCAGTGAAAGTAGCGGGGGGGCCGTAGAGACCCAGTACTTC. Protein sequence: CASSESSGGAVETQYF.

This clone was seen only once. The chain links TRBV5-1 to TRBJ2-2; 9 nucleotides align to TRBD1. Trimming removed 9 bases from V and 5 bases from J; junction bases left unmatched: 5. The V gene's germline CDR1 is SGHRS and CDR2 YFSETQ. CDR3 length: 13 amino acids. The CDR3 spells CATRTGVTGELFF. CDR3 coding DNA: TGCGCCACCCGGACAGGGGTGACCGGGGAGCTGTTTTTT.

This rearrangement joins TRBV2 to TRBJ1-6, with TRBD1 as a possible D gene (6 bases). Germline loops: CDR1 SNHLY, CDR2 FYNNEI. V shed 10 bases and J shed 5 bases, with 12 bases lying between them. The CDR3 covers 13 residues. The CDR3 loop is CATSTGDNSPLHF. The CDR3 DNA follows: TGTGCCACTTCGACAGGCGATAATTCACCCCTCCACTTT.

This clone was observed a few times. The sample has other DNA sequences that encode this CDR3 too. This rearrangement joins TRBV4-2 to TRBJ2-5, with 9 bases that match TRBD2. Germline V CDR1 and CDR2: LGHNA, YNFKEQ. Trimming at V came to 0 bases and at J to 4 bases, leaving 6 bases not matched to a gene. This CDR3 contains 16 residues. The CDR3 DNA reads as TGTGCCAGCAGCCAAGAGGGCGGGGGGGCCCGAGAGACCCAGTACTTC. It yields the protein CASSQEGGGARETQYF.

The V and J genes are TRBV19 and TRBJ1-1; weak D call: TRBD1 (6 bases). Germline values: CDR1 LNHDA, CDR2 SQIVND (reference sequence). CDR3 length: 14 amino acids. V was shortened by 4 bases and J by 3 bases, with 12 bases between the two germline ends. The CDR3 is CASSTHRVYTEAFF. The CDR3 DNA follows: TGTGCCAGTAGTACTCACAGGGTCTACACTGAAGCTTTCTTT. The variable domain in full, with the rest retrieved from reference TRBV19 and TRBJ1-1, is DGGITQSPKYLFRKEGQNVTLSCEQNLNHDAMYWYRQDPGQGLRLIYYSQIVNDFQKGDIAEGYSVSREKKESFPLTVTSAQKNPTAFYLCASSTHRVYTEAFFGQGTRLTVV.

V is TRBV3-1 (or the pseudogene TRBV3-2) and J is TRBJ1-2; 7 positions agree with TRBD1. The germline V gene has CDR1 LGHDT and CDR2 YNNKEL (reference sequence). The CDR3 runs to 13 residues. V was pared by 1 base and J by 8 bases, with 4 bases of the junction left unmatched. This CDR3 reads CASSQGQGAGYTF. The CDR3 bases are TGTGCCAGCAGCCAAGGACAGGGAGCGGGCTACACCTTC.

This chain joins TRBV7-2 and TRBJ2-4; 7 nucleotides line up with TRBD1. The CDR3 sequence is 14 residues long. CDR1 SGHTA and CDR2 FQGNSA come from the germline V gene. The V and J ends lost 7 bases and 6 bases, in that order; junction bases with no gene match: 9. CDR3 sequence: CASTVTGMGNIQYF. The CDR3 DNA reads TGTGCCAGCACCGTGACAGGGATGGGAAACATTCAGTACTTC.

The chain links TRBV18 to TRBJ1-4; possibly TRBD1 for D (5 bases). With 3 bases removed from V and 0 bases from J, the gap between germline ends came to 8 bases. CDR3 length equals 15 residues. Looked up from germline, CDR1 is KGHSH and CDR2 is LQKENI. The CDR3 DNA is TGTGCCAGCTCACCTCAACAGGCAACTAATGAAAAACTGTTTTTT. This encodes CASSPQQATNEKLFF.

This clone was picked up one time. The CDR3 DNA reads TGTGCCAGCAGTTACAACAGGGAGAGTTCTGGCTACACCTTC. Encoded protein: CASSYNRESSGYTF. The chain couples TRBV6-5 to TRBJ1-2; maybe TRBD1 (6 bases). The V end was cut by 2 bases, the J end by 7 bases, with 14 bases between. The CDR3 totals 14 residues. Germline CDR1 reads MNHEY; CDR2 reads SVGAGI.

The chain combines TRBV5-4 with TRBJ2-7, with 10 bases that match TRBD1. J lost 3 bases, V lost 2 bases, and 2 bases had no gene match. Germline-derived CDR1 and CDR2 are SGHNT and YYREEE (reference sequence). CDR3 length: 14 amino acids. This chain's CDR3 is CASSFGTGDYEQYF. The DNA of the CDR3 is TGTGCCAGCAGCTTCGGGACAGGGGACTACGAGCAGTACTTC.

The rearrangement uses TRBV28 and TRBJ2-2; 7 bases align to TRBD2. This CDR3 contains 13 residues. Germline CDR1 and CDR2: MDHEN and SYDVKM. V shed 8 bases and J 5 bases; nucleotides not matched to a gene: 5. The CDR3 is CASSWGGTGELFF. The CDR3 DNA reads TGTGCCAGCTCTTGGGGGGGGACCGGGGAGCTGTTTTTT.

This CDR3 is CASRVGQALGYTF. The CDR3 region has the DNA TGTGCCAGCAGGGTGGGACAGGCTCTTGGCTACACCTTC. The gene calls are TRBV6-5 and TRBJ1-2, with 8 positions matching TRBD1. V gave up 6 bases and J gave up 7 bases; unmatched junction bases: 7. This CDR3 contains 13 residues. The germline gives CDR1 MNHEY, CDR2 SVGAGI.

The CDR3 DNA is TGTGCCAGCAGCTTGCGCGGGAGCTCCTACAATGAGCAGTTCTTC. Translating it yields CASSLRGSSYNEQFF. The gene calls are TRBV5-5 and TRBJ2-1, with TRBD2 identical over 7 bases. The CDR3 contains 15 residues. Germline V gene lookup returns CDR1 SGHKS and CDR2 YYEKEE (reference sequence). Trimming removed 1 base from V and 0 bases from J; junction bases left unmatched: 1.

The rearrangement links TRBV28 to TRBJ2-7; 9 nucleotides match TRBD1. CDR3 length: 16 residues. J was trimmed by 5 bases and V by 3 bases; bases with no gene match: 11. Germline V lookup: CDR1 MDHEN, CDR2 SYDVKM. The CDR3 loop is CASSFLTGGASDEQYF. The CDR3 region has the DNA TGTGCCAGCAGTTTCTTAACAGGGGGCGCATCGGACGAGCAGTACTTC. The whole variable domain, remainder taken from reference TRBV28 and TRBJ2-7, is DVKVTQSSRYLVKRTGEKVFLECVQDMDHENMFWYRQDPGLGLRLIYFSYDVKMKEKGDIPEGYSVSREKKERFSLILESASTNQTSMYLCASSFLTGGASDEQYFGPGTRLTVT.

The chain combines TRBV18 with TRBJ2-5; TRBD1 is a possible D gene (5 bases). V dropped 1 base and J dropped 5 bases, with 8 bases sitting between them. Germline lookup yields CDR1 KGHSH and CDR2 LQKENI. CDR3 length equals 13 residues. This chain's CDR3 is CASSPRGSETQYF. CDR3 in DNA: TGTGCCAGCTCACCACGGGGCTCTGAGACCCAGTACTTC.

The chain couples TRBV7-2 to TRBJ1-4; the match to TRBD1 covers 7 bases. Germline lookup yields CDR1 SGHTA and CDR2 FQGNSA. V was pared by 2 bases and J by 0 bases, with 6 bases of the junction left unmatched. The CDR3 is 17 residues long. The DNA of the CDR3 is TGTGCCAGCAGCTTAAAACAGGGGCCCTCAACTAATGAAAAACTGTTTTTT. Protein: CASSLKQGPSTNEKLFF.

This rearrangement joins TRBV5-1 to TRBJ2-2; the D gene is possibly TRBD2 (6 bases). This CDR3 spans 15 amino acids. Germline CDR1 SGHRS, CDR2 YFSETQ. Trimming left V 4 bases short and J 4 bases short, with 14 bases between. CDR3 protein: CASSPRGASTGELFF. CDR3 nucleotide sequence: TGCGCCAGCAGCCCCCGCGGGGCTAGCACCGGGGAGCTGTTTTTT.

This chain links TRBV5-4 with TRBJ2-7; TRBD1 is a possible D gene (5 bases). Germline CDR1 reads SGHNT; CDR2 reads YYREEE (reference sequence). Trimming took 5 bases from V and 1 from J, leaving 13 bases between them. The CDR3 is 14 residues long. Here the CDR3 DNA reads TGTGCCAGCAGGCCCGGGCCAGGGTCCTACGAGCAGTACTTC. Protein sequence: CASRPGPGSYEQYF.

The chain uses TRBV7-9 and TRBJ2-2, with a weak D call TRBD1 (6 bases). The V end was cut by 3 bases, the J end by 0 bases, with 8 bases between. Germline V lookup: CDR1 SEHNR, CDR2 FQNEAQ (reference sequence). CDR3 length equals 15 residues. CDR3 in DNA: TGTGCCAGCAGCTTGGACAGCCCGAACACCGGGGAGCTGTTTTTT. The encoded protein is CASSLDSPNTGELFF.